Described below is a single TCR beta chain sequence and its context. Antigen unknown. Repertoires were sampled repeatedly during chemoradiotherapy. This sample is part of a study of chemoradiotherapy in HPV16-positive cancers. At the level of the study: Candidate HPV-specific T-cell clones and common TCR motifs came from functional assays in a couple of HPV16-positive patients. Notes on the study in general: Functional assays defining HPV-specific T cells used only a couple of HPV16-positive patients. Better recurrence-free survival went with HPV-responsive T-cell expansion in HPV16-positive patients.

The ends were cut back, 3 bases at V and 4 bases at J, with 16 bases in the middle. CDR1 is SGDLS, CDR2 YYNGEE, per germline. The CDR3 runs to 15 residues. Sequencing used immunoSEQ multiplex PCR; TCRdb keeps in-frame clones, though not all of them. The sample includes under 15,000 clones, approximately 75% of them seen just once. The chain has TRBV9 and TRBJ1-2; a weak D match, TRBD1 (6 bases). This TCR derives from a human donor with HPV-associated anogenital cancer. Sampling was performed from a patient who underwent chemoradiotherapy. CDR3 sequence: CASSGRQEKVYGYTF. CDR3 nucleotide sequence: TGTGCCAGCAGCGGAAGACAGGAAAAAGTCTATGGCTACACCTTC.